These 20 T cell receptor beta chains share one sample of origin, sequenced in a study of T cell changes during pregnancy in multiple sclerosis. The assay was immunoSEQ multiplex PCR, and TCRdb's table has in-frame clones only and misses some. This repertoire shows about 79,000 clones, 80% to 95% found once; its top ten account for under 0.6%. The sample consisted of CD4+ T cells from peripheral blood mononuclear cells, taken in the second trimester of pregnancy. Receptor source: a female donor with multiple sclerosis, enrolled in a pregnancy study.

V is TRBV2 and J is TRBJ1-5; TRBD1 is a possible D gene (6 bases). V was trimmed by 8 bases and J by 8 bases, leaving 22 bases between them. CDR1 and CDR2 (germline): SNHLY, FYNNEI. The CDR3 contains 15 residues. The CDR3 nucleotides read TGTGCCAGCGCCAAAGCTCGGGGGGCATTGGAGCCCCAGCATTTT. Protein product: CASAKARGALEPQHF.

This rearrangement joins TRBV19 to TRBJ2-7; 10 bases align to TRBD2. V trimming: 5 bases; J trimming: 4 bases; junction bases outside the gene matches: 5. The CDR3 sequence is 14 residues long. The germline CDR1 and CDR2 sequences are LNHDA and SQIVND (reference sequence). CDR3 DNA sequence: TGTGCCAGTAGTCGGGCTAGCGGGAGTTACGAGCAGTACTTC. Encoded protein: CASSRASGSYEQYF.

This chain connects TRBV30 to TRBJ2-3, with TRBD2 matching over 7 bases. The CDR3 is 13 residues long. J was trimmed by 0 bases and V by 4 bases; bases with no gene match: 1. CDR1 is GTSNPN and CDR2 is SVGIG in the germline V gene (reference sequence). Written as DNA, the CDR3 is TGTGCCTGGACTAGCGGTAGCACAGATACGCAGTATTTT. Its translation is CAWTSGSTDTQYF.

The V and J genes are TRBV18 and TRBJ2-3, with 11 bases aligning to TRBD2. CDR1 KGHSH and CDR2 LQKENI come from the germline V gene. Losses at the gene ends were 3 bases for V and 0 bases for J; bases not matched to a gene: 5. This CDR3 contains 17 residues. The CDR3 here is CASSPFRLAGSTDTQYF. The CDR3, as DNA: TGTGCCAGCTCACCTTTTCGACTAGCGGGAAGCACAGATACGCAGTATTTT.

The CDR3 DNA follows: TGTGCCAGCAGACGACAGGGGGCTAACTATGGCTACACCTTC. As protein: CASRRQGANYGYTF. The V gene is TRBV27, the J gene TRBJ1-2; 9 nucleotides align to TRBD1. The J segment lost 0 bases and the V segment lost 6 bases, leaving 2 bases of the junction unmatched. CDR1 and CDR2 from the germline V gene are MNHEY and SMNVEV (reference sequence). The CDR3 length is 14 residues.

The V gene is TRBV30, the J gene TRBJ2-7; D is possibly TRBD1 (7 bases). The germline gives CDR1 GTSNPN, CDR2 SVGIG (reference sequence). The ends were cut back, 0 bases at V and 6 bases at J, with 12 bases in the middle. The CDR3 sequence is 13 residues long. The CDR3 protein is CAWSVRQGGEQYF. The DNA of the CDR3 is TGTGCCTGGAGTGTACGCCAGGGGGGCGAGCAGTACTTC.

The V call is TRBV11-3, the J call TRBJ2-2; a weak D match, TRBD1 (5 bases). This CDR3 has 15 residues. V shed 5 bases and J shed 6 bases, with 16 bases lying between them. CDR1 and CDR2 from the germline V gene are SGHNT and YENEEA. This CDR3 reads CASSPGFLGPGELFF. DNA for the CDR3: TGTGCCAGCAGCCCCGGTTTCTTGGGGCCCGGGGAGCTGTTTTTT.

J is TRBJ1-2 and V is TRBV5-4; 9 positions agree with TRBD1. Germline V gene lookup returns CDR1 SGHNT and CDR2 YYREEE (reference sequence). V shed 5 bases, J shed 1 base, and the junction held 3 bases outside the gene matches. The CDR3 loop spans 14 amino acids. The CDR3 region is CASRRTGDNYGYTF. The CDR3 DNA sequence: TGTGCCAGCAGAAGGACAGGGGATAACTATGGCTACACCTTC.

This clone showed up just once. The gene calls are TRBV7-2 and TRBJ1-4; 8 nucleotides agree with TRBD1. Germline lookup yields CDR1 SGHTA and CDR2 FQGNSA. CDR3 size: 14 residues. Trimming at V came to 2 bases and at J to 7 bases, leaving 3 bases not matched to a gene. CDR3 region: CASSLSRGLEKLFF. In DNA form, the CDR3 reads TGTGCCAGCAGCTTATCCAGGGGGCTTGAAAAACTGTTTTTT.

The chain is built from TRBV15 and TRBJ2-1, with D perhaps matching TRBD1 (6 bases). V lost 0 bases and J 9 bases, leaving 15 bases between the germline ends. The CDR3 totals 15 residues. From germline, CDR1 is LNHNV and CDR2 YYDKDF (reference sequence). The CDR3 region is CATSRDMAGAGEQFF. The CDR3 coding sequence is TGTGCCACCAGCAGAGATATGGCAGGGGCGGGTGAGCAGTTCTTC.

The chain couples TRBV9 to TRBJ1-2; D might be TRBD1 (5 bases). The V end was cut by 0 bases, the J end by 6 bases, with 12 bases between. Germline V CDR1 and CDR2: SGDLS, YYNGEE. The CDR3 extends over 14 amino acids. The CDR3 sequence: CASSVDWGLDGYTF. The CDR3 nucleotides read TGTGCCAGCAGCGTAGATTGGGGACTTGATGGCTACACCTTC.

The chain recombines TRBV19 with TRBJ2-2; D remains unclear. V was clipped by 0 bases and J by 9 bases, with 11 bases between them. CDR3 length equals 14 residues. Germline V gives CDR1 LNHDA, CDR2 SQIVND (reference sequence). The CDR3 DNA reads TGTGCCAGTAGTATAGAGGGCCGCCCAAGGGAGCTGTTTTTT. It encodes CASSIEGRPRELFF.

The chain links TRBV2 to TRBJ2-5; possible D gene TRBD1, 5 bases. Per the germline V gene, CDR1 is SNHLY and CDR2 is FYNNEI. The length of the CDR3 is 16 residues. With 3 bases removed from V and 2 bases from J, the gap between germline ends came to 16 bases. The CDR3 nucleotides are TGTGCCAGCAGTGATTACAGGACGACAGAACAAGAGACCCAGTACTTC. The encoded protein is CASSDYRTTEQETQYF.

The chain has TRBV29-1 and TRBJ2-7; D may be TRBD2 (6 bases). Trimming removed 5 bases from V and 2 bases from J, with 13 bases in between. The CDR3 is 13 residues long. Germline CDR1 and CDR2: SQVTM and ANQGSEA. CDR3 nucleotide sequence: TGCAGCGTTTCCGGGACTTCGCCCTACGAGCAGTACTTC. It is translated as CSVSGTSPYEQYF.

This rearrangement joins TRBV30 to TRBJ1-3, with 7 bases fitting TRBD1. The CDR3 runs to 14 residues. Germline V gene lookup returns CDR1 GTSNPN and CDR2 SVGIG (reference sequence). V shed 3 bases and J 0 bases; nucleotides not matched to a gene: 2. CDR3 bases: TGTGCCTGGAGGAGGGACAGCTCTGGAAACACCATATATTTT. The encoded protein is CAWRRDSSGNTIYF.

This rearrangement joins TRBV2 to TRBJ1-5; no definite D call. CDR3 length: 13 residues. Trimming removed 4 bases at V and 6 bases at J, with 10 bases between. From germline, CDR1 is SNHLY and CDR2 FYNNEI. CDR3 coding DNA: TGTGCCAGCAGTGCCCGCGATGGTCAGCCCCAGCATTTT. Protein product: CASSARDGQPQHF.

This clone was recorded a few times. The genes are TRBV5-6 and TRBJ1-1, with unresolved D. In germline, CDR1 is SGHDT, CDR2 YYEEEE. The CDR3 runs to 13 residues. With 7 bases removed from V and 0 bases from J, the gap between germline ends came to 10 bases. CDR3 nucleotide sequence: TGTGCCAGCGCGAAAGTTATGAACACTGAAGCTTTCTTT. Encoded protein: CASAKVMNTEAFF.

This chain joins TRBV5-5 and TRBJ2-7, with TRBD2 matching over 7 bases. This CDR3 region has 15 residues. Germline assignment: CDR1 SGHKS and CDR2 YYEKEE (reference sequence). J lost 0 bases, V lost 4 bases, and 7 bases had no gene match. CDR3 coding DNA: TGTGCCAGCAGCCCACGGACTAGTCTCTCCTACGAGCAGTACTTC. Its protein is CASSPRTSLSYEQYF.

The chain couples TRBV7-3 to TRBJ2-1; 14 nucleotides agree with TRBD2. The CDR3 length is 16 residues. Germline trimming cut 4 bases from V and 7 bases from J; bases unmatched to any gene: 6. Germline assignment: CDR1 SGHTA and CDR2 FQGTGA. The CDR3 DNA sequence: TGTGCCAGCAGCTCCCACGGGACTAGCGGGAGAAATGAGCAGTTCTTC. It specifies CASSSHGTSGRNEQFF.

The gene calls are TRBV11-2 and TRBJ1-3, with D tentatively TRBD1 (5 bases). CDR1 and CDR2 from the germline V gene are SGHAT and FQNNGV. The CDR3 covers 18 residues. V dropped 0 bases and J dropped 4 bases, with 19 bases sitting between them. The CDR3 loop reads CASSLDERQGGQGNTIYF. For the CDR3, the DNA is TGTGCCAGCAGCTTAGATGAGAGGCAGGGCGGTCAAGGAAACACCATATATTTT. Based on the CDR3 plus reference TRBV11-2 and TRBJ1-3, the full variable domain is EAGVAQSPRYKIIEKRQSVAFWCNPISGHATLYWYQQILGQGPKLLIQFQNNGVVDDSQLPKDRFSAERLKGVDSTLKIQPAKLEDSAVYLCASSLDERQGGQGNTIYFGEGSWLTVV.